This T cell receptor (beta chain) was profiled in a study of T cell responses to AZD1222 COVID-19 vaccine. Whole-study results and caveats: Baseline testing showed seropositivity in only six AZD1222 recipients.

From germline, CDR1 is MDHEN and CDR2 SYDVKM. This CDR3 has 15 amino acids. Between the trimmed V and J ends, which lost 8 bases and 1 base, there was a span of 18 bases. This clone was recorded only once. Its antigen is still unknown. Only in-frame clones appear in the TCRdb table, and some are missing; sequencing was by immunoSEQ multiplex PCR. Of 180,000 or so clones in the sample, around nine tenths were seen once. V and J are TRBV28 and TRBJ2-7, with D perhaps matching TRBD1 (9 bases). This receptor was identified in an adult who received the AZD1222 COVID-19 vaccine. The material sequenced was peripheral blood, taken 28 days after the second AZD1222 dose. The CDR3 reads CASGGQGLDSYEQYF. The DNA for the CDR3 is TGTGCCAGCGGGGGACAGGGACTAGATTCCTACGAGCAGTACTTC.